This T cell receptor beta chain was observed in a study of blood T cell repertoires in COVID-19. Study overall: Italy, Spain and the United States were the sources of the convalescent and acute COVID-19 samples. Sources were T cells, B-cell-depleted T cells, or PBMCs; the material itself was cDNA or gDNA.

The germline CDR1 and CDR2 sequences are SGHNT and YENEEA. The CDR3 is 15 amino acids. Trimming shortened V by 6 bases and J by 0 bases, and 15 bases separated the two germline ends. Source study methods: Estimates of nucleated cell counts were drawn from the amplification of reference gene primers. Sequenced by immunoSEQ multiplex PCR; TCRdb stores in-frame clones only, minus some. The DNA was the basis for D and trimming; V, J and clone size are from that table. Of roughly 70,000 clones listed, roughly four fifths are singletons. Enrolment of Seattle patients took place during active infection, and they were followed longitudinally.

The V call is TRBV11-3, the J call TRBJ2-7; a possible D gene is TRBD1 (5 bases). The receptor was derived from a man aged 55 to 69 with COVID-19, enrolled during active disease. The specimen was peripheral blood. The DNA for the CDR3 is TGTGCCAGCAGATTCCCCGGCAGGGCCTCCTACGAGCAGTACTTC. It codes for CASRFPGRASYEQYF. Complete variable domain (other parts from reference TRBV11-3 and TRBJ2-7): EAGVVQSPRYKIIEKKQPVAFWCNPISGHNTLYWYLQNLGQGPELLIRYENEEAVDDSQLPKDRFSAERLKGVDSTLKIQPAELGDSAVYLCASRFPGRASYEQYFGPGTRLTVT.